These T cell receptor beta chains were read from a single sample in a study of control samples from healthy donors and cancer patients. TCRdb's table, derived via immunoSEQ multiplex PCR, lists solely in-frame clones and lacks some. The sample has 90,000 to 150,000 clones, approximately 88% seen once. The sequencing input was blood. The receptor source for this set is a man in his forties in good health. CDR3s include the opening cysteine and the closing phenylalanine or tryptophan. A D gene is named only where the DNA matches it firmly. The listing skips clone size in some rows; elsewhere it reads once, few, many or a size class.

V	size	D	J	DNA	CDR3
TRBV15	-	-	TRBJ1-3	TGTGCCACCACTCCCCACCCCGAAAGGGGGGGTGTGACTGGAAACACCATATATTTT	CATTPHPERGGVTGNTIYF
TRBV24-1	-	-	TRBJ1-2	TGTGCCACCAGTGATTTCGGGGGCTATGGCTACACCTTC	CATSDFGGYGYTF
TRBV19	once	TRBD1	TRBJ1-5	TGTGCCAGTAGTACAGGAGACAGGGCACGGCAGCCCCAGCATTTT	CASSTGDRARQPQHF
TRBV7-3	few	TRBD1	TRBJ1-1	TGTGCCAGCAGCCCGACAGGGGACTCTGAAGCTTTCTTT	CASSPTGDSEAFF
TRBV5-4	-	TRBD1	TRBJ1-2	TGTGCCAGCAGCGCTGACAGGGTTGGCTACACCTTC	CASSADRVGYTF
TRBV5-5	-	-	TRBJ2-5	TGTGCCAGCAGCTTGAGTTTGGGAGTAGAGACCCAGTACTTC	CASSLSLGVETQYF
TRBV25-1	-	TRBD1	TRBJ1-4	TGTGCCAGCAGGGGGACAGAGAATGAAAAACTGTTTTTT	CASRGTENEKLFF
TRBV6-4	medium-sized	TRBD1	TRBJ2-3	TGTGCCAGCAGTGGGACAGGGGGCACAGATACGCAGTATTTT	CASSGTGGTDTQYF
TRBV5-1	-	-	TRBJ2-7	TGCGCCAGCAGCTTGGCGGACCCTACCTACGAGCAGTACTTC	CASSLADPTYEQYF
TRBV18	-	-	TRBJ1-1	TGTGCCAGCTCACTTACGGAGGGTGAAGCTTTCTTT	CASSLTEGEAFF
TRBV19	-	-	TRBJ2-3	TGTGCCAGTAGTAGCCTAAGCACAGATACGCAGTATTTT	CASSSLSTDTQYF
TRBV9	-	TRBD1	TRBJ2-5	TGTGCCAGCAGCGTAAGAGGACAGGAGGAGTTACATGAGACCCAGTACTTC	CASSVRGQEELHETQYF
TRBV12-3/TRBV12-4	few	-	TRBJ2-5	TGTGCCAGCAGTTCCCGTCGGGGCAAGACCCAGTACTTC	CASSSRRGKTQYF
TRBV20-1	-	-	TRBJ2-7	TGCAGTGCTAGTCGCTTCGAGACAGGAGCCTACGAGCAGTACTTC	CSASRFETGAYEQYF
TRBV10-1	-	-	TRBJ1-1	TGCGCCAGCAGTGACAGGGGCTCTGAAGCTTTCTTT	CASSDRGSEAFF
TRBV3-1/TRBV3-2	-	-	TRBJ2-3	TGTGCCAGCAGCCAGGATGTGGCAGATACGCAGTATTTT	CASSQDVADTQYF
TRBV5-4	-	TRBD2	TRBJ2-1	TGTGCCAGCAGCCTCACCGGGACTAGCGCAAATGAGCAGTTCTTC	CASSLTGTSANEQFF
TRBV20-1	-	-	TRBJ1-1	TGCAGTGCTAGTCTTCCGGGACAAGTGAACACTGAAGCTTTCTTT	CSASLPGQVNTEAFF
TRBV28	once	-	TRBJ1-2	TGTGCCAGCAGTTTATTCGGAGAAAACTATGGCTACACCTTC	CASSLFGENYGYTF
TRBV18	-	-	TRBJ2-3	TGTGCCAGCTCACCACGGGGGGGGGCCGAAGATACGCAGTATTTT	CASSPRGGAEDTQYF
TRBV30	-	-	TRBJ2-2	TGTGCCTGGAGTGTCCCGGGACTGACCGGGGAGCTGTTTTTT	CAWSVPGLTGELFF
TRBV6-1	-	-	TRBJ1-2	TGTGCCAGCAGTGAGGGCAGATGGCGGTATGGCTACACCTTC	CASSEGRWRYGYTF
TRBV4-2	-	-	TRBJ1-3	TGTGCCAGCAGCCAAGGCGAAGGGGCGGGAAACACCATATATTTT	CASSQGEGAGNTIYF
TRBV6-2/TRBV6-3	-	-	TRBJ1-1	TGTGCCAGCAGTTACGTCGGTACTGAAGCTTTCTTT	CASSYVGTEAFF
TRBV21-1	-	-	TRBJ2-1	TGTGCCAGCAGCTGTCTTGACAGGGTATCTAACAATGAGCAGTTCTTC	CASSCLDRVSNNEQFF
TRBV6-5	-	-	TRBJ1-3	TGTGCCGCCCCAGGCGGAGGAAACACCATATATTTT	CAAPGGGNTIYF
TRBV2	-	-	TRBJ1-2	TGTGCCAGCAGTGAAGACGCGCTCCTAGGCTACACCTTC	CASSEDALLGYTF
TRBV7-8	-	-	TRBJ2-1	TGTGCCAGCAGCTTAACCGACAGTTCCTACAATGAGCAGTTCTTC	CASSLTDSSYNEQFF
TRBV29-1	-	-	TRBJ1-4	TGCAGCGTTGGTGACCTTGAAAAACTGTTTTTT	CSVGDLEKLFF
TRBV11-2	-	-	TRBJ2-3	TGTGCCAGCAGCTTAGCAACAGGCAGAGATACGCAGTATTTT	CASSLATGRDTQYF
TRBV4-3	-	TRBD2	TRBJ2-3	TGCGCCAGCAGCCAACCCGGGGGGAGGTTGGATACGCAGTATTTT	CASSQPGGRLDTQYF
TRBV18	-	TRBD1	TRBJ1-2	TGTGCCAGCTCAATTGGGACAGACTATGGCTACACCTTC	CASSIGTDYGYTF
TRBV5-1	-	TRBD1	TRBJ1-4	TGCGCCAGCAGCCCGGGACAGGGTAATGAAAAACTGTTTTTT	CASSPGQGNEKLFF
TRBV5-8	-	-	TRBJ2-7	TGTGCCAGCAGCAACGACCCCTACGAGCAGTACTTC	CASSNDPYEQYF
TRBV24-1	-	TRBD1	TRBJ2-2	TGTGCCACCAGCCGGAACAGGGGAAATACCGGGGAGCTGTTTTTT	CATSRNRGNTGELFF
TRBV11-3	-	TRBD1	TRBJ1-3	TGTGCCAGCAGCCCTACCCCGGGACAGCTTATCTCTGGAAACACCATATATTTT	CASSPTPGQLISGNTIYF
TRBV9	-	TRBD2	TRBJ2-1	TGTGCCAGCAGCGTGAGCTCCGCGGGGGGGCCTTACAATGAGCAGTTCTTC	CASSVSSAGGPYNEQFF